The rows below give T cell receptor beta chains drawn from one sample of a study of vaccination and CD4 T cells after COVID-19. TCRdb recomputed calls from the PCR reads with MiXCR, one row per CDR3 protein. The sample has 9,500 to 15,000 distinct CDR3 sequences, about 61% seen once. These receptors are not linked to any known antigen. Sample: CD4+ T cells from blood, cultured in vitro. Receptors originate from a human donor who had recovered from COVID-19. Both conserved end residues are part of each CDR3. The D gene is left open where the match is weak. Expanded clones are given a class, and other clones once, few, many or no size at all.

clone_size: .
j_call: TRBJ1-5
v_call: TRBV20-1
d_call: TRBD1
cdr3_nt: TGCAGTGCTAGAGAGAGGGGGCTGGGCAATCAGCCCCAGCATTTT
cdr3_aa: CSARERGLGNQPQHF

clone_size: .
j_call: TRBJ2-5
v_call: TRBV28
d_call: .
cdr3_nt: TGTGCCAGCAGTCCTCATAACGGAGGGCAAAAAGAGACCCAGTACTTC
cdr3_aa: CASSPHNGGQKETQYF

clone_size: .
j_call: TRBJ2-1
v_call: TRBV6-1
d_call: .
cdr3_nt: TGTGCCAGCAGGGGTCGACAGTCGGCCAATGAGCAGTTCTTC
cdr3_aa: CASRGRQSANEQFF

clone_size: few
j_call: TRBJ2-2
v_call: TRBV20-1
d_call: .
cdr3_nt: TGCAGTGCTCCCGAACCCCAGCGGAACACCGGGGAGCTGTTTTTT
cdr3_aa: CSAPEPQRNTGELFF

clone_size: .
j_call: TRBJ2-2
v_call: TRBV7-6
d_call: .
cdr3_nt: TGTGCCAGCAGCTCAATCGGGGAGCTGTTTTTT
cdr3_aa: CASSSIGELFF

clone_size: .
j_call: TRBJ1-2
v_call: TRBV11-2
d_call: .
cdr3_nt: TGTGCCAGCAGCTTAGATCGAAACTATGGCTACACCTTC
cdr3_aa: CASSLDRNYGYTF

clone_size: .
j_call: TRBJ2-1
v_call: TRBV20-1
d_call: TRBD1
cdr3_nt: TGCAGTGCTTCAACATGGACAGGGGCCTACAATGAGCAGTTCTTC
cdr3_aa: CSASTWTGAYNEQFF

clone_size: .
j_call: TRBJ2-3
v_call: TRBV7-2
d_call: .
cdr3_nt: TGTGCCAGCAGCCCGAGGAATACTTTAGATACGCAGTATTTT
cdr3_aa: CASSPRNTLDTQYF

clone_size: .
j_call: TRBJ2-3
v_call: TRBV28
d_call: TRBD2
cdr3_nt: TGTGCCAGCAGTATCGAAGGACTAGCTCAAGATACGCAGTATTTT
cdr3_aa: CASSIEGLAQDTQYF

clone_size: .
j_call: TRBJ2-5
v_call: TRBV20-1
d_call: .
cdr3_nt: TGCAGTGCTAGAGACGACGACCAAGAGACCCAGTACTTC
cdr3_aa: CSARDDDQETQYF

clone_size: .
j_call: TRBJ1-5
v_call: TRBV30
d_call: .
cdr3_nt: TGTGCCTGGAGTGTTCCAGGGAGGGGTCAGCCCCAGCATTTT
cdr3_aa: CAWSVPGRGQPQHF

clone_size: .
j_call: TRBJ2-6
v_call: TRBV15
d_call: .
cdr3_nt: TGTGCCACCAGCATATCCGGGGCGGATGGGGCCAACGTCCTGACTTTC
cdr3_aa: CATSISGADGANVLTF

clone_size: few
j_call: TRBJ2-7
v_call: TRBV6-1
d_call: .
cdr3_nt: TGTGCCAGCAGCTTGACAGGAGCCTACGAGCAGTACTTC
cdr3_aa: CASSLTGAYEQYF

clone_size: .
j_call: TRBJ1-3
v_call: TRBV12-3/TRBV12-4
d_call: .
cdr3_nt: TGTGCCAGCGGCTCTGGAAACACCATATATTTT
cdr3_aa: CASGSGNTIYF

clone_size: .
j_call: TRBJ1-6
v_call: TRBV19
d_call: TRBD1
cdr3_nt: TGTGCCAGTCGGAGTCAGGGGGCCGGGTCACCCCTCCACTTT
cdr3_aa: CASRSQGAGSPLHF

clone_size: .
j_call: TRBJ2-5
v_call: TRBV20-1
d_call: TRBD2
cdr3_nt: TGCAGTGCTCGAGGACTAGCCCCTCAAGAGACCCAGTACTTC
cdr3_aa: CSARGLAPQETQYF

clone_size: .
j_call: TRBJ1-4
v_call: TRBV12-3/TRBV12-4
d_call: TRBD1
cdr3_nt: TGTGCCAGCAGTCCCGGACAGGGTCGGGAAAAACTGTTTTTT
cdr3_aa: CASSPGQGREKLFF

clone_size: once
j_call: TRBJ2-2
v_call: TRBV4-2
d_call: TRBD2
cdr3_nt: TGTGCCAGCAGCCAAGATCTGGCGGGAGCAGGAACCGGGGAGCTGTTTTTT
cdr3_aa: CASSQDLAGAGTGELFF

clone_size: few
j_call: TRBJ2-3
v_call: TRBV20-1
d_call: TRBD2
cdr3_nt: TGCAGTGTACGACTAGGGCTAGCGGGAAACACAGATACGCAGTATTTT
cdr3_aa: CSVRLGLAGNTDTQYF

clone_size: .
j_call: TRBJ2-2
v_call: TRBV11-3
d_call: .
cdr3_nt: TGTGCCAGCAGCTCCCGGGACATCGCGAACACCGGGGAGCTGTTTTTT
cdr3_aa: CASSSRDIANTGELFF

clone_size: .
j_call: TRBJ1-6
v_call: TRBV7-2
d_call: TRBD1
cdr3_nt: TGTGCCAGCACCCTAGGTTTCAGGGGGTGGTCACCCCTCCACTTT
cdr3_aa: CASTLGFRGWSPLHF

clone_size: .
j_call: TRBJ1-5
v_call: TRBV27
d_call: TRBD1
cdr3_nt: TGTGCCAGCAGTCCCCGATCGGGACAGGGCAATCAGCCCCAGCATTTT
cdr3_aa: CASSPRSGQGNQPQHF

clone_size: .
j_call: TRBJ2-7
v_call: TRBV15
d_call: .
cdr3_nt: TGTGCCACCAGCAGAGATCGGGTCTACGAGCAGTACTTC
cdr3_aa: CATSRDRVYEQYF

clone_size: .
j_call: TRBJ1-5
v_call: TRBV20-1
d_call: TRBD1
cdr3_nt: TGCAGTGGTACGACAGGGCTCAATCAGCCCCAGCATTTT
cdr3_aa: CSGTTGLNQPQHF

clone_size: .
j_call: TRBJ2-3
v_call: TRBV20-1
d_call: .
cdr3_nt: TGCAGTGCTAGAGAAGGCTCTCTTGGTTACACAGATACGCAGTATTTT
cdr3_aa: CSAREGSLGYTDTQYF

clone_size: once
j_call: TRBJ2-4
v_call: TRBV15
d_call: TRBD2
cdr3_nt: TGTGCCACCAGCAGAGGCGGGAGCCACCGGGGAAACATTCAGTACTTC
cdr3_aa: CATSRGGSHRGNIQYF

clone_size: .
j_call: TRBJ2-7
v_call: TRBV4-1
d_call: TRBD1
cdr3_nt: TGCGCCAGCAGCCAAGAATTTCGGGGACAGGGGTTCTACGAGCAGTACTTC
cdr3_aa: CASSQEFRGQGFYEQYF

clone_size: .
j_call: TRBJ1-5
v_call: TRBV6-1
d_call: .
cdr3_nt: TGTGCCAGCAGTCCGGGACGATCAAACAATCAGCCCCAGCATTTT
cdr3_aa: CASSPGRSNNQPQHF

clone_size: .
j_call: TRBJ2-2
v_call: TRBV6-2/TRBV6-3
d_call: TRBD1
cdr3_nt: TGTGCCAGCAGCCGTGGACAGGTTAGGGGAACCGGGGAGCTGTTTTTT
cdr3_aa: CASSRGQVRGTGELFF

clone_size: once
j_call: TRBJ2-5
v_call: TRBV20-1
d_call: TRBD2
cdr3_nt: TGCAGTGCTAGAAGGGGGACTAGCGCATCCCAAGAGACCCAGTACTTC
cdr3_aa: CSARRGTSASQETQYF

clone_size: .
j_call: TRBJ1-2
v_call: TRBV6-1
d_call: TRBD1
cdr3_nt: TGTGCCAGCAGTGAGGGGGGGACAGGGTTATATGGCTACACCTTC
cdr3_aa: CASSEGGTGLYGYTF

clone_size: .
j_call: TRBJ1-1
v_call: TRBV28
d_call: .
cdr3_nt: TGTGCCGGCAGACGGAACACTGAAGCTTTCTTT
cdr3_aa: CAGRRNTEAFF

clone_size: .
j_call: TRBJ1-1
v_call: TRBV27
d_call: .
cdr3_nt: TGTGCCAGCAGTTTTACCGGTAGGGACACTGAAGCTTTCTTT
cdr3_aa: CASSFTGRDTEAFF

clone_size: once
j_call: TRBJ2-2
v_call: TRBV4-1
d_call: .
cdr3_nt: TGCGCCAGCAGCCCGTCTCCCGTGACGGTGAACTCCGGGGAGCTGTTTTTT
cdr3_aa: CASSPSPVTVNSGELFF

clone_size: few
j_call: TRBJ1-4
v_call: TRBV20-1
d_call: .
cdr3_nt: TGCAGTGCTAGGGGCCACGGGCAGGGGAGGACAACTAATGAAAAACTGTTTTTT
cdr3_aa: CSARGHGQGRTTNEKLFF

clone_size: .
j_call: TRBJ2-3
v_call: TRBV29-1
d_call: TRBD2
cdr3_nt: TGCAGCGTTGATAATAGCGGGAGCTTCACAGATACGCAGTATTTT
cdr3_aa: CSVDNSGSFTDTQYF

clone_size: few
j_call: TRBJ1-2
v_call: TRBV24-1
d_call: TRBD1
cdr3_nt: TGTGCCACCAGTGGCGGGACAGGGGCTAACTATGGCTACACCTTC
cdr3_aa: CATSGGTGANYGYTF

clone_size: .
j_call: TRBJ1-6
v_call: TRBV7-2
d_call: .
cdr3_nt: TGTGCCAGCAGCGGGAGGACCCATTATTCACCCCTCCACTTT
cdr3_aa: CASSGRTHYSPLHF

clone_size: few
j_call: TRBJ2-5
v_call: TRBV7-9
d_call: .
cdr3_nt: TGTGCCAGCAGCTTAGGGGGGAACCACCAAGAGACCCAGTACTTC
cdr3_aa: CASSLGGNHQETQYF

clone_size: .
j_call: TRBJ2-2
v_call: TRBV7-9
d_call: .
cdr3_nt: TGTGCCAGCAGCCCAACCGGGGTGCTGTTTTTT
cdr3_aa: CASSPTGVLFF

clone_size: .
j_call: TRBJ2-5
v_call: TRBV10-3
d_call: .
cdr3_nt: TGTGCCATCAGAGGGGCAAGGGGAGAGACCCAGTACTTC
cdr3_aa: CAIRGARGETQYF

clone_size: .
j_call: TRBJ2-1
v_call: TRBV6-4
d_call: TRBD1
cdr3_nt: TGTGCCAGCAGAGAGACAGGGCGGAATGAGCAGTTCTTC
cdr3_aa: CASRETGRNEQFF

clone_size: .
j_call: TRBJ2-7
v_call: TRBV5-4
d_call: .
cdr3_nt: TGTGCCAGCAGCCCGGTCTCGTCCCGGACACACTACGAGCAGTACTTC
cdr3_aa: CASSPVSSRTHYEQYF

clone_size: .
j_call: TRBJ2-2
v_call: TRBV6-1
d_call: .
cdr3_nt: TGTGCCAGCACCTTGGCGCAGGGAAGGAACACCGGGGAGCTGTTTTTT
cdr3_aa: CASTLAQGRNTGELFF

clone_size: .
j_call: TRBJ2-3
v_call: TRBV28
d_call: TRBD2
cdr3_nt: TGTGCCAGCAGTTCCCCGGTGAGGCTAGCGGGAGACACAGATACGCAGTATTTT
cdr3_aa: CASSSPVRLAGDTDTQYF

clone_size: .
j_call: TRBJ2-7
v_call: TRBV20-1
d_call: TRBD1
cdr3_nt: TGCAGTGCCACCAGCAACAGGGGATTTGGCTACGAGCAGTACTTC
cdr3_aa: CSATSNRGFGYEQYF

clone_size: .
j_call: TRBJ2-5
v_call: TRBV2
d_call: .
cdr3_nt: TGTGCCAGCGGGACTGCAGAGACCCAGTACTTC
cdr3_aa: CASGTAETQYF

clone_size: few
j_call: TRBJ2-5
v_call: TRBV5-8
d_call: .
cdr3_nt: TGTGCCAGCAGCTTGGGGGCAGGTGGAGGTCGGGAGACCCAGTACTTC
cdr3_aa: CASSLGAGGGRETQYF

clone_size: .
j_call: TRBJ2-3
v_call: TRBV7-9
d_call: .
cdr3_nt: TGTGCCAGCAGCTTCGAAGATACGCAGTATTTT
cdr3_aa: CASSFEDTQYF

clone_size: .
j_call: TRBJ2-1
v_call: TRBV12-3/TRBV12-4
d_call: TRBD1
cdr3_nt: TGTGCCAGCAGTACCGGGACAGGGGGGTACAATGAGCAGTTCTTC
cdr3_aa: CASSTGTGGYNEQFF